This entry lists 10 T cell receptor beta chains sequenced from one sample in a study of neurological immune-mediated disorders (dated by TCRdb to between 2018 and 2021). Receptor amplification or capture employed 5' RACE. TCRdb records Illumina HiSeq 2500 as the sequencer. TCRdb reworked the public reads: Q25 trimming with fastp, MiXCR clone assembly, productive beta chains retained. Here each entry gathers all rows of one CDR3 protein and keeps the most common genes and DNA. The table for this sample lists tens of thousands of distinct CDR3 sequences; over 9.5% of them were counted only once. In total, the top ten clones hold roughly 1.3% of the sample. The sequencing input was PBMCs. Source of these receptors: a female donor in good health.

The chain is built from TRBV4-1 and TRBJ1-5; TRBD1 agrees at 8 bases. The germline CDR1 and CDR2 sequences are MGHRA and YSYEKL. The CDR3 contains 17 residues. Unmatched junction bases numbered 12, after V lost 1 base and J lost 7 bases. Here the CDR3 reads CASSQGTRTGSMQPQHF. CDR3 DNA sequence: TGCGCCAGCAGCCAAGGGACCCGGACAGGGAGCATGCAGCCCCAGCATTTT.

There are many counts of this clonotype. This chain uses TRBV12-3 or TRBV12-4 with TRBJ1-1; TRBD1 is a possible D gene (5 bases). The CDR3 spans 13 residues. V gave up 3 bases and J gave up 6 bases, with 11 bases separating them. CDR3 amino acids: CASSFTQGAEAFF. The CDR3 region has the DNA TGTGCCAGCAGTTTCACCCAGGGTGCTGAAGCTTTCTTT.

V is TRBV5-5 and J is TRBJ2-2; D unresolved. V gave up 1 base and J gave up 0 bases, with 10 bases separating them. This CDR3 comprises 16 residues. CDR1 and CDR2 from the germline V gene are SGHKS and YYEKEE (reference sequence). The CDR3 nucleotides are TGTGCCAGCAGCTTGCAGGCCACACCGAACACCGGGGAGCTGTTTTTT. Amino acids: CASSLQATPNTGELFF. Full variable domain (rest looked up from reference TRBV5-5 and TRBJ2-2): DAGVTQSPTHLIKTRGQQVTLRCSPISGHKSVSWYQQVLGQGPQFIFQYYEKEERGRGNFPDRFSARQFPNYSSELNVNALLLGDSALYLCASSLQATPNTGELFFGEGSRLTVL.

This clonotype was observed at least ten times. The CDR3 sequence is CASSLPDQRTEAFF. The CDR3 DNA reads TGTGCCAGCAGCCTTCCGGACCAGAGGACTGAAGCTTTCTTT. The chain joins TRBV6-5 to TRBJ1-1; D is uncertain. V was cut by 6 bases and J by 5 bases, with 16 bases left in between. The CDR3 is made up of 14 amino acids. Germline assignment: CDR1 MNHEY and CDR2 SVGAGI.

This clonotype was found many times. This sequence joins TRBV5-1 and TRBJ1-1; 11 bases match TRBD1. Germline loops: CDR1 SGHRS, CDR2 YFSETQ. J gave up 5 bases and V 3 bases, and 6 bases lay outside the gene matches. The CDR3 consists of 15 residues. The DNA for the CDR3 is TGCGCCAGCAGCTCGGGACAGGGGGTAACTACTGAAGCTTTCTTT. The encoded protein is CASSSGQGVTTEAFF.

This clonotype was seen ten or more times. The V gene is TRBV5-1, the J gene TRBJ2-7; D perhaps matches TRBD2 (5 bases). V dropped 6 bases and J dropped 5 bases, with 15 bases sitting between them. CDR1 and CDR2 from the germline V gene are SGHRS and YFSETQ. CDR3 length equals 13 residues. CDR3 protein: CASTQGSLDEQYF. CDR3 coding DNA: TGCGCCAGCACCCAAGGGAGTTTGGACGAGCAGTACTTC.

This clonotype was seen only a few times. The V and J genes are TRBV11-3 and TRBJ2-7; 15 positions match TRBD2. V trimming: 1 base; J trimming: 5 bases; junction bases outside the gene matches: 9. CDR1 SGHNT and CDR2 YENEEA come from the germline V gene. This CDR3 comprises 18 residues. The CDR3 sequence is CASSLARMGLAGGDEQYF. CDR3 coding DNA: TGTGCCAGCAGCTTAGCTCGGATGGGACTAGCGGGAGGAGACGAGCAGTACTTC.

This clonotype has a count of ten or more. This chain connects TRBV20-1 to TRBJ1-1; no reliable D call. The germline V gene encodes CDR1 DFQATT and CDR2 SNEGSKA (reference sequence). V was trimmed by 6 bases and J by 3 bases, leaving 14 bases between them. This CDR3 spans 13 amino acids. The CDR3 here is CSALNGRDTEAFF. The CDR3 DNA is TGCAGTGCCCTCAATGGGCGAGACACTGAAGCTTTCTTT.

This clonotype was seen many times. J is TRBJ1-6 and V is TRBV20-1; 8 bases are shared with TRBD1. This CDR3 has 16 residues. Per germline, CDR1 DFQATT and CDR2 SNEGSKA (reference sequence). The trim removed 4 bases at V and 2 bases at J, leaving 7 bases unmatched. The CDR3 sequence: CSAMTRGRTYNSPLHF. DNA of the CDR3: TGCAGTGCTATGACCAGGGGGCGCACCTATAATTCACCCCTCCACTTT.

This clonotype appeared many times. The chain employs TRBV6-1 and TRBJ1-5, with 9 bases matching TRBD1. CDR3 length: 17 residues. In germline, CDR1 is MNHNS, CDR2 SASEGT. The V gene end was trimmed by 6 bases and the J gene end by 12 bases; junction bases not matched to a gene: 21. The CDR3 nucleotides are TGTGCCAGCAGAAACCCGGGACAGGGACCTAGGACCCAGAGCCAGCATTTT. Translating it yields CASRNPGQGPRTQSQHF.